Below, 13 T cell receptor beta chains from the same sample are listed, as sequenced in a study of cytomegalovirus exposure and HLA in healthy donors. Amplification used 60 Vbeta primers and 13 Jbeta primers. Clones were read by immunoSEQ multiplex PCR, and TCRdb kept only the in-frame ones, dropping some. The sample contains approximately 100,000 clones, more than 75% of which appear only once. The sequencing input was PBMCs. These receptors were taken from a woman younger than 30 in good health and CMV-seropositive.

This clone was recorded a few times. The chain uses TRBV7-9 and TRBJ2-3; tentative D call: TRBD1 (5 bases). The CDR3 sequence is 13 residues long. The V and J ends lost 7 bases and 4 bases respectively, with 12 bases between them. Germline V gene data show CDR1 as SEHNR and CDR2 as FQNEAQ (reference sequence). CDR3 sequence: CASTPLGADTQYF. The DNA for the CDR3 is TGTGCCAGCACCCCTTTAGGGGCAGATACGCAGTATTTT.

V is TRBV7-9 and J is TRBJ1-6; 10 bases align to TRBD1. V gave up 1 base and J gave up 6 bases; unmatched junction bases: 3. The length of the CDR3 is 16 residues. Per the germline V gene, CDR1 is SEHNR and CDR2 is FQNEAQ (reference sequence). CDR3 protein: CASSLETGGPNSPLHF. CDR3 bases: TGTGCCAGCAGCTTAGAGACAGGGGGCCCTAATTCACCCCTCCACTTT. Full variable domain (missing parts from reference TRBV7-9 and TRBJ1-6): DTGVSQNPRHKITKRGQNVTFRCDPISEHNRLYWYRQTLGQGPEFLTYFQNEAQLEKSRLLSDRFSAERPKGSFSTLEIQRTEQGDSAMYLCASSLETGGPNSPLHFGNGTRLTVT.

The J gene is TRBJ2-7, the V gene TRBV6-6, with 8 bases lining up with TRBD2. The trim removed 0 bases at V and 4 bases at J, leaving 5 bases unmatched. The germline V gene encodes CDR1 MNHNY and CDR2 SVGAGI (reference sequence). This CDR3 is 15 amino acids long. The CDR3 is CASSYSKGGGYEQYF. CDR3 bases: TGTGCCAGCAGTTACTCGAAGGGCGGGGGGTACGAGCAGTACTTC.

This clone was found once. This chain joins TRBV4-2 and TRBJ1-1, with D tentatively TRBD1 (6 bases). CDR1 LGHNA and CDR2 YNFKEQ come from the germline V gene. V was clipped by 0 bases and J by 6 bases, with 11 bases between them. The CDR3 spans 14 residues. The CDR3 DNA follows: TGTGCCAGCAGCCAAGATACAGGGAGGGCTGAAGCTTTCTTT. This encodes CASSQDTGRAEAFF.

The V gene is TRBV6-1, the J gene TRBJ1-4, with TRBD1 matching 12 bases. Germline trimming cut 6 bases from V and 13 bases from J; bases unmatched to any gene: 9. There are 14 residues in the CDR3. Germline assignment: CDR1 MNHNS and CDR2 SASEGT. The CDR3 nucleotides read TGTGCCAGCAGGACCGGGACAGGGGGCGGTGGACTGTTTTTT. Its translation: CASRTGTGGGGLFF.

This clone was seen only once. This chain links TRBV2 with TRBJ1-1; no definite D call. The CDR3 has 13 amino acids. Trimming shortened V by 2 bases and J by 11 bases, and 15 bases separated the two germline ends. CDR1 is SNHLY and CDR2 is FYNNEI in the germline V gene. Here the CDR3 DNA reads TGTGCCAGCAGTGAATGGGCCTCAACGTCTGCTTTCTTT. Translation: CASSEWASTSAFF.

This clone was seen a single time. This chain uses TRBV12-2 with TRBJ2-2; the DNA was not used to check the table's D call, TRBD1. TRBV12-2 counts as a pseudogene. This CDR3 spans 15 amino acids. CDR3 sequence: CASRSGTGCTGELFF. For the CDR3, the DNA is TGTGCAAGTCGTTCCGGGACAGGGTGCACCGGGGAGCTGTTTTTT.

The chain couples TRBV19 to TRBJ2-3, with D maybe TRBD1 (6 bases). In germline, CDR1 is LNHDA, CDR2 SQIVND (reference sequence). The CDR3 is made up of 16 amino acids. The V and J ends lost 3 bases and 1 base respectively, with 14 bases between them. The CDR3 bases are TGTGCCAGTAGTATCCGACCAGGGGAAGGCACAGATACGCAGTATTTT. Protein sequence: CASSIRPGEGTDTQYF.

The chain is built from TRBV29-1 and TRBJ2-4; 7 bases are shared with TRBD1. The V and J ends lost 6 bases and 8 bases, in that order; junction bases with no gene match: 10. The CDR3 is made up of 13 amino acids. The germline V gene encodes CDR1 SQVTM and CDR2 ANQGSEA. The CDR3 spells CSVATGFMDIQYF. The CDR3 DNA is TGCAGCGTAGCGACAGGGTTTATGGACATTCAGTACTTC.

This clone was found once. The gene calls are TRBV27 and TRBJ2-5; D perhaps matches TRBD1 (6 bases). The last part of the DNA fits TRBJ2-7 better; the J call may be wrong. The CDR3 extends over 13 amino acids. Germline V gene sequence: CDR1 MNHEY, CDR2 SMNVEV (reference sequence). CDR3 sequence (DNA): TGTGCCAGCAGTTTAGACAGGACGTACGAGCAGTACTTC. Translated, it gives CASSLDRTYEQYF.

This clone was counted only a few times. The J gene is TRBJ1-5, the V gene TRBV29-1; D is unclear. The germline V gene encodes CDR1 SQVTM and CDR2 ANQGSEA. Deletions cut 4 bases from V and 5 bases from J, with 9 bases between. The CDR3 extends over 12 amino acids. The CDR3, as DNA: TGCAGCGTTGGGAGCTACGATCAGCCCCAGCATTTT. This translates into CSVGSYDQPQHF.

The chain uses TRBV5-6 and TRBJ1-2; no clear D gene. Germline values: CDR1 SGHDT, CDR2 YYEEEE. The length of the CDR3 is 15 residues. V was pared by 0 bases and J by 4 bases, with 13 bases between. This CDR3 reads CASSLGFGSSYGYTF. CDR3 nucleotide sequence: TGTGCCAGCAGCTTGGGGTTCGGGTCGAGCTATGGCTACACCTTC.

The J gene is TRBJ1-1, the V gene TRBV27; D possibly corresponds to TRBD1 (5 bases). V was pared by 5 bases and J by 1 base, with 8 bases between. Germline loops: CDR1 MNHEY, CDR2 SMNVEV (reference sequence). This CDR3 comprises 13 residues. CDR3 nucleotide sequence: TGTGCCAGCAGTCAAAGGGGGAACACTGAAGCTTTCTTT. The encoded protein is CASSQRGNTEAFF.